These T cell receptor beta chains were read from a single sample in a study of beta chain features in type 1 diabetes. Produced via immunoSEQ multiplex PCR; TCRdb's table is partial and in-frame only. The table records 400,000 to 500,000 clones, approximately 15% of them present only once. Sequences were obtained from naive CD4+ T cells from blood. These receptors were taken from a man aged 25-45 years in good health. Each CDR3 is given with its conserved first and last residue. The D gene is left open where the match is weak. The size of a clone is reported for some rows only, either as once, few or many, or as a class for expanded clones.

J	V	size	D	CDR3	DNA
TRBJ2-5	TRBV5-4	-	-	CASSLGTNQETQYF	TGTGCCAGCAGCTTGGGGACTAACCAAGAGACCCAGTACTTC
TRBJ2-3	TRBV7-9	many	-	CASSLVEADTQYF	TGTGCCAGCAGCTTAGTGGAGGCCGATACGCAGTATTTT
TRBJ2-1	TRBV5-4	-	-	CASSLGKGGGEQFF	TGTGCCAGCAGCTTGGGAAAGGGGGGAGGTGAGCAGTTCTTC
TRBJ2-5	TRBV7-2	-	-	CASSPPGQLAKTQYF	TGTGCCAGCAGCCCGCCGGGACAACTGGCAAAGACCCAGTACTTC
TRBJ2-2	TRBV9	few	-	CASSATANTGELFF	TGTGCCAGCAGCGCTACAGCGAACACCGGGGAGCTGTTTTTT
TRBJ1-5	TRBV9	-	-	CASSGGQEHQPQHF	TGTGCCAGCAGTGGGGGGCAGGAGCATCAGCCCCAGCATTTT
TRBJ2-7	TRBV4-2	few	-	CASSQEKQGHSYEQYF	TGTGCCAGCAGCCAAGAGAAACAGGGACACTCCTACGAGCAGTACTTC
TRBJ2-1	TRBV29-1	few	-	CSVPRVGSYNEQFF	TGCAGCGTTCCGCGGGTCGGCTCCTACAATGAGCAGTTCTTC
TRBJ2-5	TRBV7-3	few	-	CASSIRGRDSETQYF	TGTGCCAGCAGCATCCGCGGAAGGGACTCGGAGACCCAGTACTTC
TRBJ2-7	TRBV4-3	few	-	CASSQDIVSVQYF	TGCGCCAGCAGCCAAGATATCGTTAGTGTGCAGTACTTC
TRBJ2-1	TRBV9	-	TRBD2	CASSVVGTSANNEQFF	TGTGCCAGCAGCGTAGTGGGGACTAGCGCGAACAATGAGCAGTTCTTC
TRBJ2-1	TRBV9	few	-	CASSVDGSYNEQFF	TGTGCCAGCAGCGTAGATGGCAGCTACAATGAGCAGTTCTTC
TRBJ2-1	TRBV4-3	-	-	CASSHRLGWGEQFF	TGCGCCAGCAGCCACCGGCTAGGGTGGGGTGAGCAGTTCTTC
TRBJ2-1	TRBV7-2	-	-	CASSLVYNEQFF	TGTGCCAGCAGCTTAGTCTACAATGAGCAGTTCTTC
TRBJ2-5	TRBV9	few	-	CASSIDQETQYF	TGTGCCAGCAGCATCGATCAAGAGACCCAGTACTTC